This TCR beta chain derives from a study of CD8+CD57+ T cells in acquired aplastic anemia. Patients chosen for sequencing had shown CD8+CD57+ cell expansion by flow cytometry. Profiling that covered TCR beta VDJ and CDR3 relied on genomic DNA as its template. TCRdb re-called the reads with MiXCR, one entry per CDR3 protein. The table shows 150,000 or so distinct CDR3 sequences, with about 48% occurring only once. The CDR3 covers 13 residues. Germline lookup yields CDR1 SEHNR and CDR2 FQNEAQ (reference sequence). Between the trimmed V and J ends, which lost 5 bases and 3 bases, there was a span of 11 bases.

This sequence joins TRBV7-9 and TRBJ2-7; TRBD1 might be the D (6 bases). The sequence was obtained from a human donor with aplastic anemia. Sequenced material: sorted CD4+, CD8+, or CD8+CD57+ T cells (not recorded which) from PBMCs. CDR3 in amino acids: CASSPGVYYEQYF. The CDR3 DNA follows: TGTGCCAGCAGCCCAGGGGTCTACTACGAGCAGTACTTC.